This entry describes one TCR beta chain. Its target is unknown. The source of the sample is a study of cytomegalovirus exposure and HLA in healthy donors. Those who donated were healthy bone marrow donors. The germline CDR1 and CDR2 sequences are SGHNT and YYREEE (reference sequence). Trimming removed 4 bases from V and 10 bases from J, with 17 bases in between. The CDR3 loop spans 13 amino acids. The PCR contained 60 Vbeta and 13 Jbeta primers. TCRdb keeps only in-frame clones here, not all; method: immunoSEQ multiplex PCR. This table holds about 160,000 clones, 84% found once. Points from the study as a whole: CMV serostatus was the only recorded immune exposure for donors. Sequencing likely produced, as an artifact, a cluster of highly shared sequence variants. A later analysis reported that several of the most significant clusters appeared to be linked to common viral pathogens, among them Epstein-Barr virus.

Sequencing was done on a sample of PBMCs. This clonotype was obtained from a man aged 18 to 30 in good health and CMV-seronegative. The chain combines TRBV5-4 with TRBJ1-1; D is possibly TRBD1 (6 bases). CDR3 residues: CASSMGGEIGAFF. In DNA, the CDR3 is TGTGCCAGCAGCATGGGGGGCGAGATCGGAGCTTTCTTT.